This TCR beta chain emerged from a study of Ad26.COV2.S vaccination and SARS-CoV-2 variants. The wider study: Into the muscle, Ad26.COV2.S was dosed once or twice, 56 days apart.

Some clones are missing from TCRdb's copy, which holds only in-frame ones; the method was immunoSEQ multiplex PCR. The top ten clones hold about 1.5% of a sample with 350,000 to 600,000 clones, about 88% of them seen once. The V gene's germline CDR1 is KGHSH and CDR2 LQKENI. Trimming removed 1 base from V and 10 bases from J; junction bases left unmatched: 13. The CDR3 runs 18 residues. Treatment of the sample: roughly 19 received Ad26.COV2.S at low or high dose, single or two shots; several received placebo; per-sample allocation not given. Samples analyzed were those drawn on day 63 after the first vaccine or placebo injection. Vaccination used an Ad26 vector expressing Wuhan-strain SARS-CoV-2 spike.

This sequence joins TRBV18 and TRBJ1-6; 10 bases are a match to TRBD1. The source was peripheral blood, collected in a trial of Ad26.COV2.S vaccine versus placebo. This receptor was obtained from a person between 18 and 65 years old who received the Ad26.COV2.S COVID-19 vaccine or a placebo. CDR3 bases: TGTGCCAGCTCACCACAAACCGGGGGACAGGGGTCGGGGTCACCCCTCCACTTT. Amino acids: CASSPQTGGQGSGSPLHF.